Shown below are 14 T cell receptor beta chains from a single sample sequenced in a study of T cell repertoires in cytomegalovirus infection. TCRdb redid the calling of the reads with MiXCR, one entry per CDR3 protein. The data contain 250,000 to 300,000 distinct CDR3 sequences, less than 25% of them singletons. No antigen is known for these receptors. This specimen was cultured PBMCs, taken from culture after CMV antigen stimulation. All receptors derive from a human donor in good health (CMV status not recorded). Some clones in this sample may be carry-over from other donors' samples.

The chain couples TRBV3-1 to TRBJ2-1, with D tentatively TRBD1 (6 bases). Germline values: CDR1 LGHDT, CDR2 YNNKEL (reference sequence). The CDR3 extends over 15 amino acids. V shed 0 bases and J shed 6 bases, with 12 bases lying between them. CDR3: CASSQEGLGGNEQFF. CDR3 DNA: TGTGCCAGCAGCCAAGAAGGCCTAGGGGGCAATGAGCAGTTCTTC.

This clonotype was found a few times. The chain employs TRBV2 and TRBJ2-5, with TRBD2 identical over 10 bases. The germline V gene has CDR1 SNHLY and CDR2 FYNNEI. The CDR3 covers 15 residues. The trim removed 4 bases at V and 4 bases at J, leaving 6 bases unmatched. DNA for the CDR3: TGTGCCAGCAGTGGGAGCCGGACTAGCGGAGAGACCCAGTACTTC. Its translation is CASSGSRTSGETQYF.

The chain links TRBV6-6 to TRBJ1-1; TRBD1 aligns across 12 bases. V was pared by 2 bases and J by 0 bases, with 13 bases of the junction left unmatched. Germline-derived CDR1 and CDR2 are MNHNY and SVGAGI (reference sequence). CDR3 length: 20 residues. CDR3 amino acids: CASSYPGALGQGAMNTEAFF. CDR3 in DNA: TGTGCCAGCAGTTACCCCGGGGCTCTGGGACAGGGGGCAATGAACACTGAAGCTTTCTTT.

The chain combines TRBV4-1 with TRBJ1-2; TRBD1 matches 7 bases. The CDR3 extends over 17 amino acids. Germline loops: CDR1 MGHRA, CDR2 YSYEKL. V dropped 0 bases and J dropped 4; count of bases not matched to a gene: 11. DNA of the CDR3: TGCGCCAGCAGCCAAGAACGTCTTGCGGGACAGAGCTATGGCTACACCTTC. Its protein product is CASSQERLAGQSYGYTF.

This clonotype was detected a few times. V is TRBV29-1 and J is TRBJ2-5; weak D call: TRBD2 (5 bases). The CDR3 runs to 13 residues. Germline-derived CDR1 and CDR2 are SQVTM and ANQGSEA. V lost 7 bases to trimming and J lost 5 bases, with 17 bases between them. The CDR3: CSATLRGLETQYF. CDR3 nucleotides: TGCAGCGCTACTCTCCGGGGTTTGGAGACCCAGTACTTC.

The chain combines TRBV6-2 or TRBV6-3 with TRBJ2-5; a weak D match, TRBD2 (6 bases). V lost 2 bases to trimming and J lost 5 bases, with 12 bases between them. The CDR3 is made up of 14 amino acids. Germline V CDR1 and CDR2: MNHEY, SVGEGT. Here the CDR3 reads CASSYTRGLETQYF. The CDR3 DNA is TGTGCCAGCAGTTACACTCGGGGGTTGGAGACCCAGTACTTC.

This clonotype has a count of ten or more. V usage is TRBV5-4 and J usage is TRBJ2-5; D tentatively fits TRBD1 or TRBD2 (5 bases each). The germline gives CDR1 SGHNT, CDR2 YYREEE (reference sequence). Trimming removed 1 base from V and 4 bases from J, with 11 bases in between. CDR3 length: 14 amino acids. The CDR3 loop reads CASSLPRDRETQYF. CDR3 in DNA: TGTGCCAGCAGCTTGCCCAGGGACCGAGAGACCCAGTACTTC.

The V and J genes are TRBV29-1 and TRBJ2-1; D not resolved. The CDR3 runs 15 residues. The germline V gene has CDR1 SQVTM and CDR2 ANQGSEA. The V and J ends lost 3 bases and 1 base respectively, with 13 bases between them. The CDR3 here is CSVERSTISYNEQFF. CDR3 in DNA: TGCAGCGTTGAGCGCTCTACAATTTCCTACAATGAGCAGTTCTTC.

The genes are TRBV28 and TRBJ2-3; 11 bases match TRBD2. Germline V gives CDR1 MDHEN, CDR2 SYDVKM. The CDR3 is 17 residues long. After removal of 5 bases from V and 0 bases from J, the junction contained 7 bases not matched to a gene. DNA of the CDR3: TGTGCCAGCAGTGAACTTCGGACTAGCGGGAGCACAGATACGCAGTATTTT. It specifies CASSELRTSGSTDTQYF. Full variable domain (outside the CDR3, taken from reference TRBV28 and TRBJ2-3): DVKVTQSSRYLVKRTGEKVFLECVQDMDHENMFWYRQDPGLGLRLIYFSYDVKMKEKGDIPEGYSVSREKKERFSLILESASTNQTSMYLCASSELRTSGSTDTQYFGPGTRLTVL.

J is TRBJ1-2 and V is TRBV5-3; D is uncertain. TRBV5-3 is designated an ORF whose function remains uncertain. This CDR3 has 11 amino acids. V shed 3 bases and J shed 6 bases, with 6 bases lying between them. The CDR3 here is CARSSGHGYTF. The CDR3 DNA is TGTGCCAGAAGCTCGGGCCATGGCTACACCTTC.

This clonotype appeared a few times. The V and J genes are TRBV6-1 and TRBJ2-1, with 9 bases that match TRBD2. Per germline, CDR1 MNHNS and CDR2 SASEGT. The CDR3 is 16 residues long. Unmatched junction bases numbered 10, after V lost 6 bases and J lost 4 bases. Written as DNA, the CDR3 is TGTGCCAGCAGACAACCCGGGCGGGAGGGATACAATGAGCAGTTCTTC. Translated: CASRQPGREGYNEQFF.

The rearrangement joins TRBV15 to TRBJ2-1, with D perhaps assigned TRBD1 or TRBD2 (7 bases each). The CDR3 runs to 17 residues. Germline loops: CDR1 LNHNV, CDR2 YYDKDF (reference sequence). Trimming shortened V by 7 bases and J by 2 bases, and 21 bases separated the two germline ends. In nucleotides, the CDR3 is TGTGCCACCAAGAGGTTCCTGGGAGGGGGCGCCTACAATGAGCAGTTCTTC. Protein product: CATKRFLGGGAYNEQFF.

This clonotype has at least ten counts. In DNA form, the CDR3 reads TGTGCCAGCAGTTTCACAGGGGGCAACGAGCAGTACGTC. It specifies CASSFTGGNEQYV. The V gene is TRBV12-3 or TRBV12-4, the J gene TRBJ2-7; 9 positions match TRBD1. The CDR3 totals 13 residues. With 3 bases clipped from V and 5 bases from J, the junction kept 2 bases outside the gene matches.

This clonotype was picked up many times. The rearrangement uses TRBV6-1 and TRBJ2-3; a weak D match, TRBD1 (8 bases). This CDR3 has 18 residues. Germline-derived CDR1 and CDR2 are MNHNS and SASEGT. Trimming pared 5 bases from V and 3 bases from J, leaving 24 bases between. For the CDR3, the DNA is TGTGCCAGCAGTCTAATCTCTCCTGGACAGGGAGGGACAGATACGCAGTATTTT. Its translation is CASSLISPGQGGTDTQYF.